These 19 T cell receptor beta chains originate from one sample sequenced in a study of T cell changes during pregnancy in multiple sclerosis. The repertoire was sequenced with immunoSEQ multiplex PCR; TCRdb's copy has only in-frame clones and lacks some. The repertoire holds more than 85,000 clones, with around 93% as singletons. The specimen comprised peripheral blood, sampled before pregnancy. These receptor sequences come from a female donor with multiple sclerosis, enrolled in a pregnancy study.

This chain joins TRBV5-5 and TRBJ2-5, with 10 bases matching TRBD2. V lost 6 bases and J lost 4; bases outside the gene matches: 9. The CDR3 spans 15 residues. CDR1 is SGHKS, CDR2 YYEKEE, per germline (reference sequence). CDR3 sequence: CASTRLAGMRETQYF. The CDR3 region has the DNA TGTGCCAGCACCCGACTAGCGGGCATGCGAGAGACCCAGTACTTC.

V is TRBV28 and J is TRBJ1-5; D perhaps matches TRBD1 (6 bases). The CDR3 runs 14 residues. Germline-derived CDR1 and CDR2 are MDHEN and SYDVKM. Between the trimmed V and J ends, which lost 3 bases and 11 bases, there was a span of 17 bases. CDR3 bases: TGTGCCAGCAGTTTGGGGGGGCCACAAATTTCCCAGCATTTT. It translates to CASSLGGPQISQHF.

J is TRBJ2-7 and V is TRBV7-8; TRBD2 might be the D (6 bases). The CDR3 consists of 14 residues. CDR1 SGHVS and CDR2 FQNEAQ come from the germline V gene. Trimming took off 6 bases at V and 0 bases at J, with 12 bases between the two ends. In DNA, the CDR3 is TGTGCCAGCAGTTTCCGGGACTCCTCCTACGAGCAGTACTTC. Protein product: CASSFRDSSYEQYF.

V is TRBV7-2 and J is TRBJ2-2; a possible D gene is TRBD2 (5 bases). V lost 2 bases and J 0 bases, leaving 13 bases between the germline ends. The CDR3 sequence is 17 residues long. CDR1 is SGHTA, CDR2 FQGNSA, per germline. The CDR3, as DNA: TGTGCCAGCAGCTTACCCGCAAGAGGGACGAACACCGGGGAGCTGTTTTTT. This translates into CASSLPARGTNTGELFF.

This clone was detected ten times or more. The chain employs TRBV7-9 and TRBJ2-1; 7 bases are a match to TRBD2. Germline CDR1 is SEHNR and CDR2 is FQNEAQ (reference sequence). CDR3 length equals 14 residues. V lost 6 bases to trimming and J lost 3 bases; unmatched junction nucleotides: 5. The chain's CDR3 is CASRGEGFYNEQFF. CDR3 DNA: TGTGCCAGCAGGGGGGAGGGTTTCTACAATGAGCAGTTCTTC.

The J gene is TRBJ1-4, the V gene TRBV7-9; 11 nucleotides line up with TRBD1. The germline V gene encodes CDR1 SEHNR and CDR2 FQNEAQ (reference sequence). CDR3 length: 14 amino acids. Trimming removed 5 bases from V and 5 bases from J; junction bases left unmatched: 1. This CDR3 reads CASSRDRGNEKLFF. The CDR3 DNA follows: TGTGCCAGCAGCAGGGACAGGGGGAATGAAAAACTGTTTTTT.

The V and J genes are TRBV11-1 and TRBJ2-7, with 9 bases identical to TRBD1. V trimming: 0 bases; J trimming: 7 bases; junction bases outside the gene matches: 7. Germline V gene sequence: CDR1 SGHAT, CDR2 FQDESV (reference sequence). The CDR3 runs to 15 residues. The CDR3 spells CASSLAGTGIGEQYF. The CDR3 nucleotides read TGTGCCAGCAGCTTAGCCGGGACAGGGATTGGGGAGCAGTACTTC.

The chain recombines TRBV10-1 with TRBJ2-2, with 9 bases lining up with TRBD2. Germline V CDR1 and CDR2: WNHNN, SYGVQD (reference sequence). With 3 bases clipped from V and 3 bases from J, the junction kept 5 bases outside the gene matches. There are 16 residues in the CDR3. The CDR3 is CASSERIAGDTGELFF. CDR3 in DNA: TGCGCCAGCAGTGAACGGATAGCGGGAGACACCGGGGAGCTGTTTTTT.

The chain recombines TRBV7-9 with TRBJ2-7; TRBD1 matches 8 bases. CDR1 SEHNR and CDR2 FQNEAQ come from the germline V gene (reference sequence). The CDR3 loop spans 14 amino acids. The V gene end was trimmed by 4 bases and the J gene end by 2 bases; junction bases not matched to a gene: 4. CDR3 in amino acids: CASSSGTGTYEQYF. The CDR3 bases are TGTGCCAGCAGCTCGGGGACAGGAACCTACGAGCAGTACTTC.

The CDR3 sequence is CASSTTVGQYGNTIYF. The CDR3, as DNA: TGTGCCAGCAGTACAACGGTAGGACAGTATGGAAACACCATATATTTT. The chain couples TRBV4-2 to TRBJ1-3; the D gene is possibly TRBD1 (6 bases). Trimming stripped 6 bases from V and 3 bases from J, with 18 bases between. From germline, CDR1 is LGHNA and CDR2 YNFKEQ. CDR3 length equals 16 residues.

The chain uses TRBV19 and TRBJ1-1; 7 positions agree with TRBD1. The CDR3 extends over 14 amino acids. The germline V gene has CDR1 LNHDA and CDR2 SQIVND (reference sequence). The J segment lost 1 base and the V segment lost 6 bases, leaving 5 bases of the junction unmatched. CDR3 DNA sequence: TGTGCCAGTAGCTATGCAGGGGGGAACACTGAAGCTTTCTTT. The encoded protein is CASSYAGGNTEAFF.

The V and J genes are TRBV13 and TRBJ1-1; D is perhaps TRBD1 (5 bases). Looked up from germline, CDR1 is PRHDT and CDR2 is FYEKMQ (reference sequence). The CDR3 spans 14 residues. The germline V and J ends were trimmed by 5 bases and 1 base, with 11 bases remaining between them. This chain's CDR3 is CASSQDIGNTEAFF. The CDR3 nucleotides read TGTGCCAGCAGCCAGGACATCGGGAACACTGAAGCTTTCTTT.

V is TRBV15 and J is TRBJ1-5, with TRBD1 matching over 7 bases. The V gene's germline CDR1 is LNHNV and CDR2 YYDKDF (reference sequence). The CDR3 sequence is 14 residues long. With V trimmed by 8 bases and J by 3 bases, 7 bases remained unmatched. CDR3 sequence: CATGPDRANQPQHF. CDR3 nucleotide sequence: TGTGCCACCGGTCCCGACAGGGCCAATCAGCCCCAGCATTTT.

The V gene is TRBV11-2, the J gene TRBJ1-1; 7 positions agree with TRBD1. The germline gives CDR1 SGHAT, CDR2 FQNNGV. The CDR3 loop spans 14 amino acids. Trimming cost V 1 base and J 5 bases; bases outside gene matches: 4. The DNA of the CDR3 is TGTGCCAGCAGCTTAGTTGCCAGGGGGACTGAAGCTTTCTTT. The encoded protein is CASSLVARGTEAFF.

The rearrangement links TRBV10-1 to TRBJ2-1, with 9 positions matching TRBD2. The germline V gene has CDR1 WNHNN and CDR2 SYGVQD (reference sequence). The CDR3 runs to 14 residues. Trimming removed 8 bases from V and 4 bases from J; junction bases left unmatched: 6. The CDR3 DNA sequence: TGCGCCAGCTCGAGGACTAGCGCTTACAATGAGCAGTTCTTC. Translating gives CASSRTSAYNEQFF.

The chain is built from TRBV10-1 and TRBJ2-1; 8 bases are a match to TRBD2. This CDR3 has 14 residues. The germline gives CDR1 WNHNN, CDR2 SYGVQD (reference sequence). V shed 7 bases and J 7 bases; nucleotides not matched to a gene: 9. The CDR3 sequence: CASTLAEAGNEQFF. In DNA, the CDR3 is TGCGCCAGCACACTAGCGGAGGCGGGGAATGAGCAGTTCTTC.

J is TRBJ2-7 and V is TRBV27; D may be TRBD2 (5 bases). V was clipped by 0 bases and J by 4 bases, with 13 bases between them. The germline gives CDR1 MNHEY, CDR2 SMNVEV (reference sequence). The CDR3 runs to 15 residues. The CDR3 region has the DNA TGTGCCAGCAGTTTATCGCCAAATTCGGGATACGAGCAGTACTTC. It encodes CASSLSPNSGYEQYF.

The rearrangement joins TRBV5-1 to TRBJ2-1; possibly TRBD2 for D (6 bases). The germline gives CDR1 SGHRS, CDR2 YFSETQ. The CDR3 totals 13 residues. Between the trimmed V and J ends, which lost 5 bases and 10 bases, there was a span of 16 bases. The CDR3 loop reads CASSKPAGLEQFF. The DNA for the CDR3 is TGCGCCAGCAGTAAACCAGCGGGTTTAGAGCAGTTCTTC. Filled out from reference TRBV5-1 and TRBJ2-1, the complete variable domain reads KAGVTQTPRYLIKTRGQQVTLSCSPISGHRSVSWYQQTPGQGLQFLFEYFSETQRNKGNFPGRFSGRQFSNSRSEMNVSTLELGDSALYLCASSKPAGLEQFFGPGTRLTVL.

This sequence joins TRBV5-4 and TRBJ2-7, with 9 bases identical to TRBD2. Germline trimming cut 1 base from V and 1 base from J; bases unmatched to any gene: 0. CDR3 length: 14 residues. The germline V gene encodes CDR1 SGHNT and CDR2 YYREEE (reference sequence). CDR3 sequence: CASSLTSGSYEQYF. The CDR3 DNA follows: TGTGCCAGCAGCTTGACTAGCGGGTCCTACGAGCAGTACTTC.